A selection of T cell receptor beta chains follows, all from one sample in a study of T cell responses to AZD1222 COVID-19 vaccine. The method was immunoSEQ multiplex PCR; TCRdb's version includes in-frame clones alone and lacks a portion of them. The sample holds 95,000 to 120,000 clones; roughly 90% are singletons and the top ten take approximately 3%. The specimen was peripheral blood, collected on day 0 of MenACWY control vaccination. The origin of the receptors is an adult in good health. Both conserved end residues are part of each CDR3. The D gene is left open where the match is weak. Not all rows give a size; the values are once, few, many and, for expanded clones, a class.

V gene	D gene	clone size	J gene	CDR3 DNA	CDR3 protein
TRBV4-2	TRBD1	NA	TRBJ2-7	TGTGCCAGCAGCCATATGACAGGGGGAGAGCAGTACTTC	CASSHMTGGEQYF
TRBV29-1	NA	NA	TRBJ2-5	TGCAGCGGGGTCAGGGGCCCGGAAGAGACCCAGTACTTC	CSGVRGPEETQYF
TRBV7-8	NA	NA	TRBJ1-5	TGTGCCAGCAGCTCACAGGGCGTACAGCCCCAGCATTTT	CASSSQGVQPQHF
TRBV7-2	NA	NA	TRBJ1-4	TGTGCCAGCAGCCAATACGGGGGGGAAAAACTGTTTTTT	CASSQYGGEKLFF
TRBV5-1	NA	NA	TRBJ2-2	TGCGCCAGCAGCCCCGAGGGGCGGTACACCGGGGAGCTGTTTTTT	CASSPEGRYTGELFF
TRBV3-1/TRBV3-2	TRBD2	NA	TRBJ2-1	TGTGCCAGCAGCCAAGCCTCTAGCGGGGGGGGTGAGCAGTTCTTC	CASSQASSGGGEQFF
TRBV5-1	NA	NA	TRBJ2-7	TGCGCCAGCAGCTTGAGCCCCGGACGCTCCTACGAGCAGTACTTC	CASSLSPGRSYEQYF
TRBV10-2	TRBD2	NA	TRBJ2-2	TGCGCCAGCAGTTGGACTAGCCTATTTAGCCGGGAGCTGTTTTTT	CASSWTSLFSRELFF
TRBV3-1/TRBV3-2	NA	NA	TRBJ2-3	TGTGCCAGCAGCCAAGATCGGGCCAGGTCTGTCGATACGCAGTATTTT	CASSQDRARSVDTQYF
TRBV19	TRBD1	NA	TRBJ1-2	TGTGCCAGTACCCCAGTTTTGGGACAGGCTAACTATGGCTACACCTTC	CASTPVLGQANYGYTF
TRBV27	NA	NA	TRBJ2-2	TGTGCCAGCAGCCCGGGGTGGGACACCGGGGAGCTGTTTTTT	CASSPGWDTGELFF
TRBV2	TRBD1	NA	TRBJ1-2	TGTGCCAGCAGCGAGACAGGGCTGGGCTATGGCTACACCTTC	CASSETGLGYGYTF
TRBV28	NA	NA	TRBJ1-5	TGTGCCAGCAGTTTAGGTCAGCCCCAGCATTTT	CASSLGQPQHF
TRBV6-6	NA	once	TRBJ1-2	TGTGCCAGCAGTTTCCCCCGGGAGGGGGGCTATGGCTACACCTTC	CASSFPREGGYGYTF
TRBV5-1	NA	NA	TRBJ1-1	TGCGCCAGCAGCTTGGTTCAGGCCTTCGGCACTGAAGCTTTCTTT	CASSLVQAFGTEAFF
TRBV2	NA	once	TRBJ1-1	TGTGCCAGCAGCGGTCGGGGGGTCACTGAAGCTTTCTTT	CASSGRGVTEAFF
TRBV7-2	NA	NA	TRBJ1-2	TGTGCCAGCAGCTGGTTAGCAGCTACGGACCCAAACCCCACCTTC	CASSWLAATDPNPTF
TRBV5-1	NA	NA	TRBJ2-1	TGCGCCAGCAGCCGAGGGGGGGCCAACAATGAGCAGTTCTTC	CASSRGGANNEQFF
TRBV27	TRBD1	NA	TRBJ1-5	TGTGCCAGCAGTTTATCGCGAGGACAGGGCGGCAATCAGCCCCAGCATTTT	CASSLSRGQGGNQPQHF
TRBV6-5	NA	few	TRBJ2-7	TGTGCCAGCAGTCCGAACGGACAGAGCTACGAGCAGTACTTC	CASSPNGQSYEQYF
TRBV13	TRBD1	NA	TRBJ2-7	TGTGCCAGCAGCTCAAACCCGGGACAGGGGGCGGGCGAGCAGTACTTC	CASSSNPGQGAGEQYF
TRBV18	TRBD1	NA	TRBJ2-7	TGTGCCAGCTCACTGGGACAGGTGCTTGGGGAGCAGTACTTC	CASSLGQVLGEQYF
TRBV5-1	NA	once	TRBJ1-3	TGCGCCAGCAGCTTTGGGGACCGAGACGGAAACACCATATATTTT	CASSFGDRDGNTIYF